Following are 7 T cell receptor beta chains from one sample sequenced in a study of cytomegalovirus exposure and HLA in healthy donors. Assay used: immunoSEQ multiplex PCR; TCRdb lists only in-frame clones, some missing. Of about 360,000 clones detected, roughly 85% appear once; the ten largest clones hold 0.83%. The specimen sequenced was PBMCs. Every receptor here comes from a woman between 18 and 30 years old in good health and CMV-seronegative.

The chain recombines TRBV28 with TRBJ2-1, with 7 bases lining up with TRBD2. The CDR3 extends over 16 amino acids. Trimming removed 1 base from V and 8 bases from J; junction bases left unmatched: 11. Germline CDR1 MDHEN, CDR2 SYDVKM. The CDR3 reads CASSLSDERGGYEQFF. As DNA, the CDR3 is TGTGCCAGCAGTTTATCTGACGAGCGGGGAGGATATGAGCAGTTCTTC. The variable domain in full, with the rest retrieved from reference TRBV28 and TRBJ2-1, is DVKVTQSSRYLVKRTGEKVFLECVQDMDHENMFWYRQDPGLGLRLIYFSYDVKMKEKGDIPEGYSVSREKKERFSLILESASTNQTSMYLCASSLSDERGGYEQFFGPGTRLTVL.

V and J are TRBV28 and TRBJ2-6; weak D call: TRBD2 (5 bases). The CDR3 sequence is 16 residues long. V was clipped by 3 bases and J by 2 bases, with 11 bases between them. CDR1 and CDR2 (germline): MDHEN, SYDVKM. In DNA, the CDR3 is TGTGCCAGCAGTTTGGTTTCCGGGGCTGGGGCCAACGTCCTGACTTTC. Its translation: CASSLVSGAGANVLTF.

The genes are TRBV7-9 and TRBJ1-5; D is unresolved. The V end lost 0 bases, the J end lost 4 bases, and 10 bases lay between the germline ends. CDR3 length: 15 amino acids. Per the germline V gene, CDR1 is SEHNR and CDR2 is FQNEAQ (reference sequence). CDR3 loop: CASSLAWGGNQPQHF. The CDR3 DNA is TGTGCCAGCAGCTTAGCTTGGGGAGGGAATCAGCCCCAGCATTTT.

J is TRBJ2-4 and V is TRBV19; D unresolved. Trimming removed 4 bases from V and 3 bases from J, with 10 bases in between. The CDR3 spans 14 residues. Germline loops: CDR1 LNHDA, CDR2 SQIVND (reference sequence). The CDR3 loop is CASSSPGHKNIQYF. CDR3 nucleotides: TGTGCCAGTAGTAGCCCAGGCCACAAAAACATTCAGTACTTC.

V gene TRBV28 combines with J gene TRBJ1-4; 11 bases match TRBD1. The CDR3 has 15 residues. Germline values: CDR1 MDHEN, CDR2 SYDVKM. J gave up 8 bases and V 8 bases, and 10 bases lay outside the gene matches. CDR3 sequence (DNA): TGTGCCAGCCTACGGACAGGGGGCTTTAAAGAAAAACTGTTTTTT. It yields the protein CASLRTGGFKEKLFF. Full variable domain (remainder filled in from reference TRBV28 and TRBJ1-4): DVKVTQSSRYLVKRTGEKVFLECVQDMDHENMFWYRQDPGLGLRLIYFSYDVKMKEKGDIPEGYSVSREKKERFSLILESASTNQTSMYLCASLRTGGFKEKLFFGSGTQLSVL.

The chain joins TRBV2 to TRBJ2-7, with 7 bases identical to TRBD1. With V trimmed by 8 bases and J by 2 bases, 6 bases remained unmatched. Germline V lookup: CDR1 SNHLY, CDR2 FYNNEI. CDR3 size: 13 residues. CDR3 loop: CASRTGMAYEQYF. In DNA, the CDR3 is TGTGCCAGCCGGACAGGAATGGCCTACGAGCAGTACTTC.

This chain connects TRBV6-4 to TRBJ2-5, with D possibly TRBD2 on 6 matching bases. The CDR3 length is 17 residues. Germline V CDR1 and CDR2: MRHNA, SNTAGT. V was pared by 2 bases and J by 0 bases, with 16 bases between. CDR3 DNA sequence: TGTGCCAGCAGTGACCTGGACCTTGCGGGGTACCAAGAGACCCAGTACTTC. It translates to CASSDLDLAGYQETQYF.